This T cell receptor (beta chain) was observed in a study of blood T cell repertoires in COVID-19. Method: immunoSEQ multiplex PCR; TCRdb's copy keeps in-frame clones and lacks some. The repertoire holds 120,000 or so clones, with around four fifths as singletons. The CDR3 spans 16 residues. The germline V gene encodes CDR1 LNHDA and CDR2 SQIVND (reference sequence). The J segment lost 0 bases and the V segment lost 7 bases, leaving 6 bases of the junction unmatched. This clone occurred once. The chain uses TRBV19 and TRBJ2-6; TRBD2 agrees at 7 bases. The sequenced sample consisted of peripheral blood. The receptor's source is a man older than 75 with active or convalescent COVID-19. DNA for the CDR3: TGTGCCAGTATTGCGGGGGACGCCTCTGGGGCCAACGTCCTGACTTTC. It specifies CASIAGDASGANVLTF.